These 5 T cell receptor beta chains were all obtained from the same sample, sequenced in a study of shared clonotypes between healthy human individuals. Profiling relied on immunoSEQ multiplex PCR, and the TCRdb table lists in-frame clones only, not all of them. This repertoire shows about 800,000 clones, approximately 97% found once; its top ten account for roughly 0.23%. CD45RO negativity and positive selection for CCR7 defined naive CD8 cells, a population that excluded terminally differentiated effector memory CD45RA+ cells. Input material: naive CD8+ T cells sorted from blood. These receptors all stem from a man younger than 40 in good health.

V gene TRBV7-9 combines with J gene TRBJ1-1; 7 nucleotides line up with TRBD1. V lost 5 bases to trimming and J lost 6 bases; unmatched junction nucleotides: 12. Looked up from germline, CDR1 is SEHNR and CDR2 is FQNEAQ (reference sequence). This CDR3 is 15 amino acids long. The CDR3 spells CASSARQGGNAEAFF. DNA for the CDR3: TGTGCCAGCAGCGCCAGACAGGGAGGTAATGCTGAAGCTTTCTTT.

This rearrangement joins TRBV10-2 to TRBJ2-1, with TRBD1 matching 9 bases. Germline CDR1 WSHSY, CDR2 SAAADI. J was trimmed by 4 bases and V by 6 bases; bases with no gene match: 7. CDR3 length: 15 residues. The CDR3: CASRTGTGLYNEQFF. Written as DNA, the CDR3 is TGCGCCAGCAGAACCGGGACAGGGTTATACAATGAGCAGTTCTTC.

This rearrangement joins TRBV4-3 to TRBJ2-7; no clear D. Trimming stripped 0 bases from V and 6 bases from J, with 12 bases between. The CDR3 runs to 14 residues. Germline CDR1 and CDR2: LGHNA and YSLEER. This CDR3 reads CASSQDVWFSEQYF. The CDR3 DNA sequence: TGCGCCAGCAGCCAAGACGTTTGGTTCTCCGAGCAGTACTTC.

This sequence joins TRBV29-1 and TRBJ2-7; perhaps TRBD1 as D (7 bases). Germline loops: CDR1 SQVTM, CDR2 ANQGSEA. V was clipped by 0 bases and J by 2 bases, with 8 bases between them. There are 13 residues in the CDR3. In DNA form, the CDR3 reads TGCAGCGTTGAAGACAGGGGGGCCTACGAGCAGTACTTC. Translated: CSVEDRGAYEQYF.

The chain combines TRBV4-1 with TRBJ1-3; D remains ambiguous. CDR3 length: 12 amino acids. CDR1 is MGHRA and CDR2 is YSYEKL in the germline V gene. Trimming took off 2 bases at V and 4 bases at J, with 3 bases between the two ends. CDR3 nucleotide sequence: TGCGCCAGCAGCCAATACGGAAACACCATATATTTT. Translating gives CASSQYGNTIYF.